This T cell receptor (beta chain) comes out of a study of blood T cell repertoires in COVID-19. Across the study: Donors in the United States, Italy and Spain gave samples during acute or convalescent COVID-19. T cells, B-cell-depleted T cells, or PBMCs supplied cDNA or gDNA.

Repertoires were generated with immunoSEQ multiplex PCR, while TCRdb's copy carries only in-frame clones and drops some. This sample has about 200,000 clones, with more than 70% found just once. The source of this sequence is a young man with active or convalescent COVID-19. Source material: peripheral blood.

This CDR3 is CASTLGGDEQFF. In DNA form, the CDR3 reads TGTGCCAGCACTTTAGGAGGCGATGAGCAGTTCTTC. The chain combines TRBV6-1 with TRBJ2-1; possible D gene TRBD2, 5 bases. Germline lookup yields CDR1 MNHNS and CDR2 SASEGT. This CDR3 comprises 12 residues. Trimming left V 7 bases short and J 8 bases short, with 12 bases between.